This TCR beta chain was documented in a study of blood T cell repertoires in COVID-19 (dated by TCRdb to 2020 to 2022). Regarding the research as a whole: Collaborator samples came from the United States, Italy and Spain and covered acute and convalescent phases of COVID-19. The prospective study material was composed of cDNA or gDNA derived from T cells, B-cell-depleted T cells, or PBMCs. The dataset comprised deeply sampled blood TCRbeta repertoires from subjects exposed to, actively infected with, or recovered from COVID-19. The repertoires were released in a freely available public database meant as a resource for research on the immune response to SARS-CoV-2. Samples were obtained from the ongoing ImmuneRACE study (first 160 participants) and from about 1,300 subjects provided by 6 global collaborators. Sample metadata almost always included a de-identified subject ID, COVID-19 status, age in years and sex. HLA class I and class II types, where available, came from metadata supplied by the sample provider rather than from assay-based typing.

One collaborating source in Seattle enrolled patients while the patients were actively infected and followed the patients over time throughout the course of disease. Each collaborating institution followed its own protocols to collect whole blood in K2EDTA tubes. Collaborator samples were shipped for TCRbeta analysis as frozen whole blood, isolated PBMCs, or DNA extracted from either sample type. There are 15 amino acids in the CDR3, from cysteine to phenylalanine inclusive. Only the CDR3 region is kept as DNA, spanning 45 bases read in frame from base 1. Trimmed from V: 5 bases; trimmed from J: 4 bases; junction bases lacking a gene match: 8. CDR1 and CDR2, looked up from the germline V gene, are MNHEY and SVGAGI. General study outcomes and caveats: Clinical and demographic metadata were provided uncurated, with the amount varying by source and participant.

TCRbeta CDR3 regions were amplified from genomic DNA by means of the immunoSEQ Assay, a bias-controlled multiplex PCR. The original methods were these. The number of nucleated cells in each sample was estimated from the amplification of reference gene primers within the assay. To quantify the absolute abundance of each unique TCRbeta CDR3 rearrangement, sequence reads were collapsed and filtered. For each sample, productive Simpson clonality was calculated as the square root of Simpson's diversity index over productive rearrangements. TCRdb retrieved this table from immuneACCESS and kept in-frame rearrangements only. Not all clones are present; in checked studies, unresolved V genes account for under half, and no reason is known for the remainder. For V, J and clone size, that table is used; D and trimming come from the DNA. The sample table shows about 73,000 clones, and 60% to 80% are seen once. The ten largest clones take up about 2.2% of the sample.

As concerns this clone: Which antigen it targets is not known. Within one base of it there is no much larger clone, and no base qualities were kept.

Sequencing was carried out using peripheral blood. The chain links TRBV6-5 with TRBJ2-7, with 10 middle bases fitting TRBD2. The sequence derives from a man in his 70s with COVID-19, enrolled during active disease. The base sequence is TGTGCCAGCAGTATTTTCGCGGGACTAGCGTACGAGCAGTACTTC. This is translated as CASSIFAGLAYEQYF.